This entry concerns a single T cell receptor beta chain. TCRdb keeps only in-frame clones here, not all; method: immunoSEQ multiplex PCR. The table shows around 260,000 clones, with approximately 86% occurring only once. The entry originates in a study of blood T cell repertoires in COVID-19. The receptor's source is a woman aged 60-75 years with COVID-19, enrolled during active disease. The sample consisted of peripheral blood.

CDR3 in DNA: TGTGCCAGCAGCCAAGAATTATTCTACGAGCAGTACTTC. Amino acids: CASSQELFYEQYF. This chain links TRBV14 with TRBJ2-7; unclear D gene. V shed 0 bases and J shed 3 bases, with 6 bases lying between them. Germline CDR1 is SGHDN and CDR2 is FVKESK. This CDR3 spans 13 amino acids.